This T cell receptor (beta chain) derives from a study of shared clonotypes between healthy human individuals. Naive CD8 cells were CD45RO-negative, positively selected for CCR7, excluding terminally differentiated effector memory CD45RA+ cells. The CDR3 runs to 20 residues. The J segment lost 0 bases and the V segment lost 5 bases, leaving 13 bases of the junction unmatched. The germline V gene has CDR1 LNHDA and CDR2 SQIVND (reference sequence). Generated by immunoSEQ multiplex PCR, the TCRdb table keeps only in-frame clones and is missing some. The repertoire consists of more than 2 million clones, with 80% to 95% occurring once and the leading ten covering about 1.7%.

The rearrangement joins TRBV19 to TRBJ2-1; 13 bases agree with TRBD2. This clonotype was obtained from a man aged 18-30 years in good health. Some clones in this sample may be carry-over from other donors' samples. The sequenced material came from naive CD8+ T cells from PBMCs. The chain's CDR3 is CASSPSGTSGIQSSYNEQFF. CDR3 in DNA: TGTGCCAGTAGTCCCTCTGGGACTAGCGGGATCCAGAGCTCCTACAATGAGCAGTTCTTC. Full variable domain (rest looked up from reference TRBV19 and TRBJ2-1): DGGITQSPKYLFRKEGQNVTLSCEQNLNHDAMYWYRQDPGQGLRLIYYSQIVNDFQKGDIAEGYSVSREKKESFPLTVTSAQKNPTAFYLCASSPSGTSGIQSSYNEQFFGPGTRLTVL.